Listed below are T cell receptor beta chains from one sample, sequenced in a study of graft-versus-host responses after intestinal transplantation. Assay used: immunoSEQ multiplex PCR; TCRdb lists only in-frame clones, some missing. In the table there are 15,000 to 20,000 clones, 90% of which are singletons. The sample in question was PBMCs, obtained less than 400 days after transplant. Receptors were obtained from a human patient who received an intestinal transplant, so some T cells may come from the graft donor. CDR3s include the opening cysteine and the closing phenylalanine or tryptophan. Fields, in order: V gene, D gene, J gene, clone size, CDR3 protein, CDR3 DNA. D genes are given only for firm matches. Rows give clone size only sometimes, using once, few, many, or a class for an expanded clone.

V gene: TRBV13
D gene: -
J gene: TRBJ1-5
clone size: -
CDR3 protein: CASSLGSQPQHF
CDR3 DNA: TGTGCCAGCAGCTTAGGATCCCAGCCCCAGCATTTT

V gene: TRBV21-1
D gene: -
J gene: TRBJ2-7
clone size: -
CDR3 protein: CASSKEGGTSGNEQYF
CDR3 DNA: TGTGCCAGCAGCAAAGAGGGGGGGACTAGCGGGAACGAGCAGTACTTC

V gene: TRBV12-2
D gene: -
J gene: TRBJ2-1
clone size: -
CDR3 protein: CASRLSRHNEQFF
CDR3 DNA: TGTGCAAGTCGCTTAAGTCGACACAATGAGCAGTTCTTC

V gene: TRBV29-1
D gene: TRBD1
J gene: TRBJ2-7
clone size: -
CDR3 protein: CSVEGTDNYEQYF
CDR3 DNA: TGCAGCGTTGAGGGGACAGACAACTACGAGCAGTACTTC

V gene: TRBV7-3
D gene: TRBD2
J gene: TRBJ2-1
clone size: -
CDR3 protein: CASSLNSGVLFF
CDR3 DNA: TGTGCCAGCAGCTTAAATAGCGGGGTACTGTTCTTC

V gene: TRBV5-4
D gene: -
J gene: TRBJ2-7
clone size: -
CDR3 protein: CASSSGQPGEYEQYF
CDR3 DNA: TGTGCCAGCAGCTCCGGACAGCCAGGAGAGTACGAGCAGTACTTC

V gene: TRBV29-1
D gene: -
J gene: TRBJ1-2
clone size: once
CDR3 protein: CSVDARGYTF
CDR3 DNA: TGCAGCGTTGATGCGCGGGGCTACACCTTC

V gene: TRBV4-1
D gene: -
J gene: TRBJ2-7
clone size: -
CDR3 protein: CASSQVGSSYEQYF
CDR3 DNA: TGCGCCAGCAGCCAAGTCGGGAGCTCCTACGAGCAGTACTTC

V gene: TRBV7-3
D gene: -
J gene: TRBJ2-3
clone size: -
CDR3 protein: CASSLISRPDTQYF
CDR3 DNA: TGTGCCAGCAGCTTAATCTCCCGCCCAGATACGCAGTATTTT

V gene: TRBV28
D gene: -
J gene: TRBJ1-1
clone size: -
CDR3 protein: CASSRVLGPETEAFF
CDR3 DNA: TGTGCCAGCAGTCGGGTGTTAGGACCGGAGACTGAAGCTTTCTTT

V gene: TRBV2
D gene: TRBD1
J gene: TRBJ1-2
clone size: -
CDR3 protein: CASSEPGQAYGYTF
CDR3 DNA: TGTGCCAGCAGCGAACCCGGACAGGCCTATGGCTACACCTTC

V gene: TRBV30
D gene: TRBD2
J gene: TRBJ2-7
clone size: -
CDR3 protein: CAWRITTSGRGYEQYF
CDR3 DNA: TGTGCCTGGAGAATAACTACTAGCGGGAGAGGGTACGAGCAGTACTTC

V gene: TRBV29-1
D gene: -
J gene: TRBJ1-3
clone size: -
CDR3 protein: CSVGGATSGNTIYF
CDR3 DNA: TGCAGCGTTGGGGGGGCGACCTCTGGAAACACCATATATTTT

V gene: TRBV6-6
D gene: -
J gene: TRBJ2-1
clone size: -
CDR3 protein: CASSLSGLNEQFF
CDR3 DNA: TGTGCCAGCAGTCTTAGCGGCCTCAATGAGCAGTTCTTC

V gene: TRBV7-6
D gene: -
J gene: TRBJ2-5
clone size: -
CDR3 protein: CASSLWGRGETQYF
CDR3 DNA: TGTGCCAGCAGCTTATGGGGACGGGGCGAGACCCAGTACTTC

V gene: TRBV14
D gene: TRBD2
J gene: TRBJ2-3
clone size: -
CDR3 protein: CASSQLAGGDTQYF
CDR3 DNA: TGTGCCAGCAGTCAACTAGCGGGAGGGGATACGCAGTATTTT

V gene: TRBV18
D gene: -
J gene: TRBJ1-5
clone size: -
CDR3 protein: CASSEGIREGQPQHF
CDR3 DNA: TGTGCCAGCTCAGAAGGAATCCGGGAGGGTCAGCCCCAGCATTTT

V gene: TRBV6-6
D gene: -
J gene: TRBJ1-5
clone size: -
CDR3 protein: CASSYAGLGKPQHF
CDR3 DNA: TGTGCCAGCAGTTACGCAGGGCTCGGAAAGCCCCAGCATTTT

V gene: TRBV19
D gene: TRBD1
J gene: TRBJ2-7
clone size: -
CDR3 protein: CASSTPGTGYEQYF
CDR3 DNA: TGTGCCAGTAGTACCCCCGGGACAGGCTACGAGCAGTACTTC

V gene: TRBV29-1
D gene: -
J gene: TRBJ1-2
clone size: -
CDR3 protein: CSVDPSYGYTF
CDR3 DNA: TGCAGCGTTGACCCCAGTTATGGCTACACCTTC

V gene: TRBV5-1
D gene: -
J gene: TRBJ1-5
clone size: -
CDR3 protein: CASSPPGVRARNQPQHF
CDR3 DNA: TGCGCCAGCAGCCCCCCCGGGGTGAGGGCTCGCAATCAGCCCCAGCATTTT

V gene: TRBV15
D gene: -
J gene: TRBJ2-5
clone size: few
CDR3 protein: CATSRARLAFGETQYF
CDR3 DNA: TGTGCCACCAGCAGAGCGCGGCTAGCGTTTGGGGAGACCCAGTACTTC

V gene: TRBV27
D gene: -
J gene: TRBJ1-1
clone size: once
CDR3 protein: CASSTQLGYTEAFF
CDR3 DNA: TGTGCCAGCAGTACTCAATTGGGCTACACTGAAGCTTTCTTT

V gene: TRBV30
D gene: -
J gene: TRBJ1-2
clone size: -
CDR3 protein: CAWSPGTNGGYTF
CDR3 DNA: TGTGCCTGGAGTCCCGGGACAAACGGCGGCTACACCTTC

V gene: TRBV19
D gene: -
J gene: TRBJ1-1
clone size: -
CDR3 protein: CASSIMAGMNTEAFF
CDR3 DNA: TGTGCCAGTAGTATCATGGCAGGGATGAACACTGAAGCTTTCTTT

V gene: TRBV27
D gene: -
J gene: TRBJ2-7
clone size: -
CDR3 protein: CASSLGAVKYEQYF
CDR3 DNA: TGTGCCAGCAGTTTAGGAGCGGTTAAATACGAGCAGTACTTC

V gene: TRBV6-1
D gene: -
J gene: TRBJ1-1
clone size: -
CDR3 protein: CAIRAHTEAFF
CDR3 DNA: TGTGCCATCAGGGCGCACACTGAAGCTTTCTTT

V gene: TRBV6-4
D gene: -
J gene: TRBJ2-6
clone size: -
CDR3 protein: CASSDNSGANVLTF
CDR3 DNA: TGTGCCAGCAGTGACAACTCTGGGGCCAACGTCCTGACTTTC

V gene: TRBV6-6
D gene: -
J gene: TRBJ1-2
clone size: -
CDR3 protein: CASSYFLGLLNGYTF
CDR3 DNA: TGTGCCAGCAGTTACTTCCTCGGACTTCTTAATGGCTACACCTTC

V gene: TRBV6-1
D gene: -
J gene: TRBJ2-7
clone size: once
CDR3 protein: CASSLEGGISYEQYF
CDR3 DNA: TGTGCCAGCAGTTTGGAGGGCGGGATCTCCTACGAGCAGTACTTC

V gene: TRBV4-2
D gene: -
J gene: TRBJ1-2
clone size: -
CDR3 protein: CASSQVGQAANYGYTF
CDR3 DNA: TGTGCCAGCAGCCAAGTAGGGCAGGCCGCTAACTATGGCTACACCTTC

V gene: TRBV6-1
D gene: -
J gene: TRBJ2-7
clone size: -
CDR3 protein: CASSDRENYEQYF
CDR3 DNA: TGTGCCAGCAGTGATAGGGAGAACTACGAGCAGTACTTC

V gene: TRBV7-9
D gene: TRBD1
J gene: TRBJ1-5
clone size: few
CDR3 protein: CASSGEQGGGNQPQHF
CDR3 DNA: TGTGCCAGCAGCGGAGAACAGGGGGGTGGCAATCAGCCCCAGCATTTT

V gene: TRBV6-5
D gene: -
J gene: TRBJ2-7
clone size: -
CDR3 protein: CASSYFPPEETYEQYF
CDR3 DNA: TGTGCCAGCAGTTACTTCCCCCCAGAGGAAACCTACGAGCAGTACTTC

V gene: TRBV5-4
D gene: TRBD1
J gene: TRBJ2-2
clone size: -
CDR3 protein: CASSLVGTGGTGELFF
CDR3 DNA: TGTGCCAGCAGCTTGGTGGGGACAGGGGGCACCGGGGAGCTGTTTTTT

V gene: TRBV5-5
D gene: TRBD1
J gene: TRBJ2-7
clone size: -
CDR3 protein: CASSQDRSNYEQYF
CDR3 DNA: TGTGCCAGCAGCCAGGACAGGAGTAACTACGAGCAGTACTTC

V gene: TRBV15
D gene: -
J gene: TRBJ1-2
clone size: -
CDR3 protein: CATSRDTVEGGYTF
CDR3 DNA: TGTGCCACCAGCAGAGATACGGTCGAGGGTGGCTACACCTTC

V gene: TRBV28
D gene: -
J gene: TRBJ1-6
clone size: -
CDR3 protein: CASKHSTGQGNSPLHF
CDR3 DNA: TGTGCCAGCAAACACTCTACGGGACAAGGGAATTCACCCCTCCACTTT

V gene: TRBV23-1
D gene: -
J gene: TRBJ2-6
clone size: -
CDR3 protein: CASSHSLSRKGAGANVLTF
CDR3 DNA: TGCGCCAGCAGTCACTCCCTTTCAAGGAAGGGAGCTGGGGCCAACGTCCTGACTTTC

V gene: TRBV4-2
D gene: TRBD1
J gene: TRBJ2-7
clone size: -
CDR3 protein: CASSQEGQGYAYEQYF
CDR3 DNA: TGTGCCAGCAGCCAAGAGGGACAGGGCTACGCCTACGAGCAGTACTTC

V gene: TRBV25-1
D gene: -
J gene: TRBJ1-1
clone size: -
CDR3 protein: CASSWADTEAFF
CDR3 DNA: TGTGCCAGCAGTTGGGCGGACACTGAAGCTTTCTTT

V gene: TRBV2
D gene: -
J gene: TRBJ1-5
clone size: -
CDR3 protein: CASIRDGSNQPQHF
CDR3 DNA: TGTGCCAGCATCCGGGACGGTAGCAATCAGCCCCAGCATTTT

V gene: TRBV28
D gene: -
J gene: TRBJ2-4
clone size: -
CDR3 protein: CASNARGAKNIQYF
CDR3 DNA: TGTGCCAGCAATGCCAGGGGAGCCAAAAACATTCAGTACTTC

V gene: TRBV29-1
D gene: -
J gene: TRBJ1-5
clone size: -
CDR3 protein: CSVSSRDNQPQHF
CDR3 DNA: TGCAGCGTATCCTCGAGGGACAATCAGCCCCAGCATTTT

V gene: TRBV4-1
D gene: TRBD2
J gene: TRBJ2-5
clone size: once
CDR3 protein: CASSPMGTSGFQETQYF
CDR3 DNA: TGCGCCAGCAGTCCTATGGGGACTAGCGGGTTCCAAGAGACCCAGTACTTC